Here is one T cell receptor (beta chain) with its context. The antigen remains undetermined. The sorting of each CD8+ T cell subset was done in triplicate, at roughly 310,000 cells each. Those CD8+ T cells considered naive were CD45RO-CCR7+CD27+CD95-. This specimen belongs to a study of CXCR3-negative and CXCR3-positive naive CD8 T cells. Overall study findings and caveats: Memory, not naive, CXCR3-negative and CXCR3-positive cells differed in TRBV-TRBJ usage.

The libraries of TRB cDNA were constructed through 5' RACE using UMI labels. Each CDR3 protein gets one entry in TCRdb, which reprocessed the 5' RACE reads and gives no DNA. Its listing shows 90,000 to 95,000 distinct CDR3 sequences. Sequenced sample: naive CXCR3- CD8+ T cells from blood. Subset denoted: CD45RO-CCR7+CD27+CD95- naive CD8+ T cells lacking CXCR3 (TNR3-). The receptor comes from a human donor in good health. Some clones in this sample may be carry-over from other donors' samples.

This CDR3 reads CASSTRLAIQETQYF. The rearrangement joins TRBV12-3 or TRBV12-4 to TRBJ2-5; TCRdb returns TRBD2, unconfirmable since there is no DNA. This CDR3 is built from 15 residues.